This TCR beta chain was sequenced during a study of Tregs in tolerant kidney transplant recipients. V trimming: 4 bases; J trimming: 2 bases; junction bases outside the gene matches: 4. The CDR3 loop spans 15 amino acids. Looked up from germline, CDR1 is SGHVS and CDR2 is FNYEAQ. CD4+CD25+CD127- Tregs, CD4+CD25- non-Tregs, CD4 and CD8 cells were sorted. General study points: Few patients were studied, so findings need validation in larger groups. Biological reproducibility was not directly addressed, but technical replication error appeared minimal. Expanding Tregs on activated donor B cells appeared to best identify donor-specific TCRbeta clones.

The data were produced by immunoSEQ multiplex PCR, yet TCRdb's version contains in-frame clones alone and is incomplete. The data hold some 110,000 clones, with around nine tenths observed a single time. Turning to this clone: Its antigen is currently unknown.

J is TRBJ2-5 and V is TRBV7-6; 10 nucleotides line up with TRBD1. This TCR was sampled from a human donor in good health. The sequencing sample was made of CD4+ T cells from blood. The CDR3 sequence is CASSSWTGGQETQYF. The CDR3 bases are TGTGCCAGCAGCTCCTGGACAGGGGGACAAGAGACCCAGTACTTC.